A single sample gave rise to the 23 T cell receptor beta chains below, sequenced in a study of blood T cell repertoires in COVID-19. Clones were read by immunoSEQ multiplex PCR, and TCRdb kept only the in-frame ones, dropping some. The profile covers around 290,000 clones, with 87% appearing a single time and less than 9.5% taken by the ten largest. The sequenced material came from peripheral blood. Source of these receptors: a woman in her 50s who had recovered from COVID-19.

The chain recombines TRBV18 with TRBJ2-7; a weak D match, TRBD1 (6 bases). The CDR3 spans 15 residues. V dropped 4 bases and J dropped 0 bases, with 13 bases sitting between them. Germline CDR1 KGHSH, CDR2 LQKENI. CDR3 residues: CASSLRQVISYEQYF. The CDR3 DNA follows: TGTGCCAGCTCACTTCGACAGGTGATCTCCTACGAGCAGTACTTC.

This clone was picked up one time. This chain joins TRBV7-2 and TRBJ2-7, with D perhaps matching TRBD2 (6 bases). The germline gives CDR1 SGHTA, CDR2 FQGNSA. This CDR3 is 14 amino acids long. The V end lost 4 bases, the J end lost 1 base, and 11 bases lay between the germline ends. The CDR3 coding sequence is TGTGCCAGCAGCTCCTCGGGAGTGTCCTACGAGCAGTACTTC. Amino acids: CASSSSGVSYEQYF. Supplemented by reference TRBV7-2 and TRBJ2-7, the full variable domain reads GAGVSQSPSNKVTEKGKDVELRCDPISGHTALYWYRQSLGQGLEFLIYFQGNSAPDKSGLPSDRFSAERTGGSVSTLTIQRTQQEDSAVYLCASSSSGVSYEQYFGPGTRLTVT.

The chain couples TRBV18 to TRBJ2-2; 9 nucleotides align to TRBD1. The CDR3 totals 16 residues. The J segment lost 6 bases and the V segment lost 2 bases, leaving 7 bases of the junction unmatched. The germline gives CDR1 KGHSH, CDR2 LQKENI. The DNA of the CDR3 is TGTGCCAGCTCACCAACAGGACAGGGGTACGCCGGGGAGCTGTTTTTT. Translating gives CASSPTGQGYAGELFF.

J is TRBJ1-1 and V is TRBV20-1; 7 bases map to TRBD1. In germline, CDR1 is DFQATT, CDR2 SNEGSKA (reference sequence). Losses at the gene ends were 3 bases for V and 6 bases for J; bases not matched to a gene: 10. The CDR3 contains 14 residues. The CDR3 sequence: CSASTGTAMSEAFF. The CDR3 DNA reads as TGCAGTGCTAGTACCGGGACAGCCATGTCTGAAGCTTTCTTT.

The chain uses TRBV7-2 and TRBJ2-2; perhaps TRBD2 as D (6 bases). In germline, CDR1 is SGHTA, CDR2 FQGNSA. Trimming took 0 bases from V and 1 from J, leaving 9 bases between them. This CDR3 comprises 16 residues. The CDR3 reads CASSLAGGWNTGELFF. CDR3 sequence (DNA): TGTGCCAGCAGCTTAGCGGGGGGTTGGAACACCGGGGAGCTGTTTTTT.

A word on this clone: In the same sample, other DNA sequences code for this CDR3. Here the CDR3 reads CASSQDLNSPLHF. The DNA of the CDR3 is TGTGCCAGCAGCCAAGACTTAAATTCACCCCTCCACTTT. This chain connects TRBV3-1 (or the pseudogene TRBV3-2) to TRBJ1-6; the D is unclear. Germline CDR1 is LGHDT and CDR2 is YNNKEL (reference sequence). CDR3 size: 13 residues. The V and J ends lost 0 bases and 7 bases respectively, with 4 bases between them.

The chain is built from TRBV3-1 (or the pseudogene TRBV3-2) and TRBJ2-5; 8 positions agree with TRBD2. This CDR3 has 19 residues. CDR1 LGHDT and CDR2 YNNKEL come from the germline V gene (reference sequence). V was pared by 4 bases and J by 1 base, with 17 bases of the junction left unmatched. Here the CDR3 reads CASSPGWYEAGVSQETQYF. The CDR3 nucleotides are TGTGCCAGCAGCCCCGGCTGGTATGAAGCGGGGGTTTCCCAAGAGACCCAGTACTTC.

The J gene is TRBJ1-6, the V gene TRBV28; 11 positions agree with TRBD1. V trimming: 5 bases; J trimming: 10 bases; junction bases outside the gene matches: 10. CDR1 and CDR2 (germline): MDHEN, SYDVKM. CDR3 length equals 16 residues. CDR3 nucleotides: TGTGCCAGCAGTCGCATAGGGGGACAGGGGGGATCACCCCTCCACTTT. It translates to CASSRIGGQGGSPLHF.

The chain combines TRBV15 with TRBJ2-7, with D possibly TRBD2 on 7 matching bases. The germline CDR1 and CDR2 sequences are LNHNV and YYDKDF (reference sequence). The CDR3 consists of 15 residues. The V and J ends lost 1 base and 2 bases respectively, with 12 bases between them. The CDR3 loop is CATSRGRGGTYEQYF. The CDR3 DNA follows: TGTGCCACCAGCAGAGGGAGGGGGGGCACCTACGAGCAGTACTTC.

This clone has a single count. The chain is built from TRBV9 and TRBJ1-1; no reliable D call. Between the trimmed V and J ends, which lost 4 bases and 8 bases, there was a span of 15 bases. Germline-derived CDR1 and CDR2 are SGDLS and YYNGEE. This CDR3 has 13 residues. DNA of the CDR3: TGTGCCAGCAGCTCCCCCGGGAGACTAGAAGCTTTCTTT. Protein product: CASSSPGRLEAFF.

This sequence joins TRBV12-3 or TRBV12-4 and TRBJ2-5; the D is unclear. The CDR3 runs to 12 residues. V gave up 3 bases and J gave up 4 bases, with 6 bases separating them. CDR3 residues: CASSLNRETQYF. The DNA for the CDR3 is TGTGCCAGCAGTTTGAATAGAGAGACCCAGTACTTC.

The chain couples TRBV6-6 to TRBJ2-7; 7 bases are shared with TRBD1. CDR1 is MNHNY and CDR2 is SVGAGI in the germline V gene (reference sequence). Germline trimming cut 4 bases from V and 6 bases from J; bases unmatched to any gene: 9. There are 14 residues in the CDR3. In DNA, the CDR3 is TGTGCCAGCAGTTCTCAACAGGGGATCCCCGAGCAGTACTTC. Protein sequence: CASSSQQGIPEQYF.

V is TRBV7-2 and J is TRBJ2-4; 7 positions match TRBD2. CDR3 length: 15 amino acids. The junction had 15 bases not matched to a gene; V was cut back by 4 bases and J by 12 bases. Germline loops: CDR1 SGHTA, CDR2 FQGNSA. The CDR3 spells CASSSQGGSRPDQYF. The CDR3 DNA reads as TGTGCCAGCAGCTCGCAGGGCGGGAGCCGACCGGATCAGTACTTC.

The rearrangement joins TRBV28 to TRBJ2-7; TRBD1 matches 8 bases. The trim removed 8 bases at V and 6 bases at J, leaving 6 bases unmatched. The CDR3 covers 12 residues. The germline gives CDR1 MDHEN, CDR2 SYDVKM. The CDR3 DNA reads as TGTGCCAGCGGAATCAGGGGGCGCGAGCAGTACTTC. Amino acids: CASGIRGREQYF.

The rearrangement joins TRBV28 to TRBJ1-2, with TRBD1 identical over 11 bases. The CDR3 covers 17 residues. V lost 5 bases and J lost 4; bases outside the gene matches: 12. Germline V gene data show CDR1 as MDHEN and CDR2 as SYDVKM. CDR3 protein: CASSAGQGASLGYGYTF. CDR3 bases: TGTGCCAGCAGTGCCGGACAGGGGGCGAGTTTAGGCTATGGCTACACCTTC.

V and J are TRBV19 and TRBJ1-3, with D uncertain. Deletions cut 0 bases from V and 4 bases from J, with 10 bases between. The CDR3 loop spans 15 amino acids. Germline values: CDR1 LNHDA, CDR2 SQIVND (reference sequence). CDR3 protein: CASSIEAGFGNTIYF. The CDR3 nucleotides are TGTGCCAGTAGTATAGAGGCGGGGTTCGGAAACACCATATATTTT.

This clone was detected once. The V gene is TRBV30, the J gene TRBJ2-1; D ambiguous. There are 18 residues in the CDR3. The ends were cut back, 2 bases at V and 0 bases at J, with 20 bases in the middle. CDR1 GTSNPN and CDR2 SVGIG come from the germline V gene (reference sequence). The CDR3 protein is CAWSRETAAHYSYNEQFF. CDR3 DNA sequence: TGTGCCTGGAGTCGCGAGACTGCCGCGCATTACTCCTACAATGAGCAGTTCTTC.

The chain combines TRBV25-1 with TRBJ1-1, with TRBD1 matching over 7 bases. CDR1 is MGHDK and CDR2 is SYGVNS in the germline V gene. V lost 7 bases and J lost 8; bases outside the gene matches: 10. There are 13 residues in the CDR3. CDR3 sequence: CASKLRDSEEAFF. CDR3 in DNA: TGTGCCAGCAAACTCCGGGACAGCGAAGAAGCTTTCTTT. Based on the CDR3 plus reference TRBV25-1 and TRBJ1-1, the full variable domain is EADIYQTPRYLVIGTGKKITLECSQTMGHDKMYWYQQDPGMELHLIHYSYGVNSTEKGDLSSESTVSRIRTEHFPLTLESARPSHTSQYLCASKLRDSEEAFFGQGTRLTVV.

In this sample, this clone turned up once. The V call is TRBV18, the J call TRBJ2-7; 10 positions agree with TRBD2. The germline V gene encodes CDR1 KGHSH and CDR2 LQKENI. This CDR3 comprises 16 residues. The V and J ends lost 4 bases and 9 bases, in that order; junction bases with no gene match: 15. This CDR3 is CASSRERGGAGERQYF. Here the CDR3 DNA reads TGTGCCAGCTCACGAGAGCGGGGGGGTGCCGGGGAAAGGCAGTACTTC. Using reference TRBV18 and TRBJ2-7 for the parts outside the CDR3, the full variable domain is NAGVMQNPRHLVRRRGQEARLRCSPMKGHSHVYWYRQLPEEGLKFMVYLQKENIIDESGMPKERFSAEFPKEGPSILRIQQVVRGDSAAYFCASSRERGGAGERQYFGPGTRLTVT.

CDR3 in amino acids: CASTLQGADEKLFF. For the CDR3, the DNA is TGCGCCAGCACACTTCAGGGGGCGGATGAAAAACTGTTTTTT. The rearrangement uses TRBV4-3 and TRBJ1-4; 8 bases line up with TRBD1. Trimming removed 7 bases from V and 6 bases from J; junction bases left unmatched: 7. The length of the CDR3 is 14 residues. The V gene's germline CDR1 is LGHNA and CDR2 YSLEER.

This clone showed up just once. The chain employs TRBV5-4 and TRBJ2-2, with D possibly being TRBD2 (6 bases). V was shortened by 4 bases and J by 0 bases, with 13 bases between the two germline ends. This CDR3 has 16 residues. Germline V gives CDR1 SGHNT, CDR2 YYREEE (reference sequence). The CDR3 DNA sequence: TGTGCCAGCAGCCCTAATGCGGGGACGAACACCGGGGAGCTGTTTTTT. This sequence encodes CASSPNAGTNTGELFF.

CDR3 in amino acids: CSVVAGVEQYF. In DNA, the CDR3 is TGCAGCGTTGTAGCAGGGGTCGAGCAGTACTTC. The rearrangement links TRBV29-1 to TRBJ2-7; D is perhaps TRBD1 (6 bases). The V gene's germline CDR1 is SQVTM and CDR2 ANQGSEA. V was shortened by 4 bases and J by 6 bases, with 10 bases between the two germline ends. This CDR3 has 11 amino acids.

V usage is TRBV25-1 and J usage is TRBJ1-3; 8 bases agree with TRBD1. Germline CDR1 and CDR2: MGHDK and SYGVNS. The CDR3 is 15 amino acids. Losses at the gene ends were 1 base for V and 6 bases for J; bases not matched to a gene: 5. CDR3 residues: CASSESAGGLNTIYF. In DNA form, the CDR3 reads TGTGCCAGCAGTGAATCGGCAGGGGGCTTAAACACCATATATTTT. Full variable domain (outside the CDR3, taken from reference TRBV25-1 and TRBJ1-3): EADIYQTPRYLVIGTGKKITLECSQTMGHDKMYWYQQDPGMELHLIHYSYGVNSTEKGDLSSESTVSRIRTEHFPLTLESARPSHTSQYLCASSESAGGLNTIYFGEGSWLTVV.